This T cell receptor beta chain was found in a study of T-cell reconstitution after alpha-beta-depleted transplantation in children. Unique molecular identifiers tagged the TCRbeta library. MiXCR was run by TCRdb on the PCR reads, yielding one entry per CDR3 protein. The profile shows approximately 340,000 distinct CDR3 sequences, approximately 10% of them singletons. The CDR3 covers 13 residues. Deletions cut 3 bases from V and 3 bases from J, with 8 bases between. Germline CDR1 reads DFQATT; CDR2 reads SNEGSKA (reference sequence). This sequence joins TRBV20-1 and TRBJ2-2, with D perhaps TRBD2 (5 bases). This TCR was sampled from a human donor who donated a stem cell graft to a child with acute lymphoblastic leukemia. Material: PBMCs from the stem cell graft donor, obtained from the stem cell graft. As DNA, the CDR3 is TGCAGTGCTAGGGACTCCTACACCGGGGAGCTGTTTTTT. Residues: CSARDSYTGELFF.